This T cell receptor (beta chain) was identified in a study of blood T cell repertoires in COVID-19. This clone has only a few counts. The missing conserved phenylalanine or tryptophan at the end of this CDR3 makes a read error likely. The limits of the CDR3 on the DNA are not certain, so only TCRdb's listed CDR3 is given. TCRdb keeps only in-frame clones here, not all; method: immunoSEQ multiplex PCR. The data contain 150,000 to 200,000 clones, 75% to 80% of them singletons. The CDR3 spans 10 residues, counting both ends. CDR1 and CDR2 from the germline V gene are KGHSH and LQKENI. The sequenced material came from peripheral blood. The gene calls are TRBV18 and TRBJ1-2; the table names TRBD1, a call not compared with the DNA. This receptor was obtained from a woman between 65 and 79 years old with acute or convalescent COVID-19. The CDR3 is CASSPIRGQP.